This TCR beta chain was identified during a study of cytomegalovirus exposure and HLA in healthy donors. At the level of the study: T cells numbering approximately 170 million yielded fewer than 140 million unique TCR beta sequences in an earlier analysis.

PCR primers comprised 60 Vbeta and 13 Jbeta primers. In the study's own analysis: A follow-up analysis tallied about 80 million unique TCR beta chains, roughly 11 million shared. Clones were read by immunoSEQ multiplex PCR, and TCRdb kept only the in-frame ones, dropping some. V and J calls and clone size come straight from that table; D and trimming were deduced from the DNA. The data contain 110,000 to 150,000 clones, nearly 85% of them singletons. Looked up from germline, CDR1 is SGHTA and CDR2 is FQGTGA. The J segment lost 8 bases and the V segment lost 6 bases, leaving 7 bases of the junction unmatched. The CDR3 is 13 residues long.

The chain links TRBV7-3 to TRBJ2-1; 7 nucleotides match TRBD2. Specimen: PBMCs. The TCR originated in a male donor in good health and CMV-seronegative. The DNA of the CDR3 is TGTGCCAGCAGTTTAGGGAGGGACTATGAGCAGTTCTTC. This translates into CASSLGRDYEQFF.